This entry features one T cell receptor (beta chain) sequence. Its antigen specificity is not known. No much larger clone is present one base from it, and per-base qualities are unavailable. During library preparation, unique molecular identifiers were attached to individual cDNA molecules so that TCRs could be counted in a quantitative, reproducible way. For every blood RNA sample, sequencing covered both the TCR alpha and TCR beta chains. Processing in the source paper ran as follows. Samples had a median of roughly 87,000 TCRs, with a range from about 23,224 to 750,000. The Decombinator software suite was used to annotate V, J and CDR3 in the TCR reads. Every sample was subsampled to the same number of TCRs (28,000) for the PS versus PT1 abundance plots. TCRs were defined as expanded if absent before sensitization and observed at least eight times at the 2-week time point. Starting from the raw public reads, TCRdb applied fastp trimming at Q25, assembled clones with MiXCR and retained in-frame beta chains. Every CDR3 protein is listed once, alongside the most common genes and DNA of its rows. These V and J calls originate from TCRdb's pipeline instead of the authors' own analysis. For this sample there are around 120,000 distinct CDR3 sequences; 8.5% to 9% appear just once. The top ten clonotypes cover 1.2% to 1.5% of the sample.

The sample originates from a study of human T cells and chemical hapten exposure (dated by TCRdb to the early 2020s). Background on the whole study: The libraries were sequenced as a pool, and the TCR yield per sample differed mostly because of small variations in library volumes within the pool. This study followed changes in the peripheral blood TCR repertoire in vivo during primary and secondary sensitization of alopecia patients to the hapten diphenylcyclopropenone (DPC).

Unfractionated whole blood was collected in Tempus Blood RNA tubes, and total RNA was extracted from that blood. As TCR sequencing controls, several healthy volunteers were used, with blood taken at day 0, 2 weeks and 6 weeks. Here is what the overall study found, with its caveats: DPC sensitization did not change the number of TCRs with a frequency above 1 in 1000, and there was no evidence of changes in global repertoire structure. After repeated subsampling, the strength of the expansion versus patch-test correlation and the threshold at which it became significant changed.

Cut back by 3 bases and 4 bases, the V and J ends lie 16 bases apart. As encoded in the germline V gene (reference sequence), CDR1 is DFQATT while CDR2 is SNEGSKA. The CDR3 covers 15 residues, taking in both the cysteine and the phenylalanine. Only the CDR3 DNA stays, 45 bases, in frame from base 1. The sequencing input was whole blood. Recombination connected TRBV20-1 to TRBJ1-5, with TRBD1 perhaps the D gene, on 5 matching bases. This receptor was obtained from a human donor in good health. Some clones in this sample may be carry-over from other donors' samples. Donor details come from another sample of the same person, matched by shared clones. The encoded CDR3 is CSASPRGKGNQPQHF. The bases are TGCAGTGCTAGCCCTAGGGGTAAGGGGAATCAGCCCCAGCATTTT.